This is a list of T cell receptor beta chains from one sample in a study of response to subunit inactivated influenza vaccine. TCRdb passed the RT-PCR reads through MiXCR, listing each CDR3 protein once. The data contain about 500,000 distinct CDR3 sequences, under 15% of them seen just once; the ten biggest clones take up roughly 13%. Sequencing was performed on PBMCs from blood, taken roughly 47 days after vaccination. All receptors derive from a man aged 50 or older who received an inactivated influenza vaccine. Both conserved end residues are part of each CDR3. Fields, in order: J gene, clone size, V gene, D gene, CDR3 protein, CDR3 DNA. A D gene is named only where the DNA matches it firmly. Size tells how often a clone was seen (once, few, many) or the class of an expanded clone, and some rows leave it out.

TRBJ2-3,few,TRBV5-1,NA,CASSFGTSSTDTQYF,TGCGCCAGCAGCTTTGGGACTTCAAGCACAGATACGCAGTATTTT
TRBJ2-1,NA,TRBV4-3,TRBD2,CASSQVKREFVEQFF,TGCGCCAGCAGCCAAGTCAAGCGGGAGTTTGTTGAGCAGTTCTTC
TRBJ2-7,many,TRBV20-1,TRBD2,CSARDLAGVSHEQYF,TGCAGTGCTAGAGATCTTGCGGGGGTGTCGCACGAGCAGTACTTC
TRBJ2-3,NA,TRBV20-1,NA,CSASSVSSTDTQYF,TGCAGTGCATCTAGCGTTTCTAGCACAGATACGCAGTATTTT
TRBJ2-1,NA,TRBV5-1,NA,CASSLAGGSLFF,TGCGCCAGCAGCTTGGCCGGCGGTTCTCTGTTCTTC
TRBJ2-5,few,TRBV7-8,TRBD2,CASSSTSGIVKETQYF,TGTGCCAGCAGCTCAACTAGCGGGATAGTGAAAGAGACCCAGTACTTC
TRBJ2-2,few,TRBV7-2,TRBD2,CASSTIAGGTGELFF,TGTGCCAGCAGCACCATAGCGGGAGGTACCGGGGAGCTGTTTTTT
TRBJ2-3,few,TRBV6-6,NA,CASSYSPDTDTQYF,TGTGCCAGCAGTTACTCCCCGGACACAGATACGCAGTATTTT
TRBJ1-6,NA,TRBV7-6,NA,CASSLEAGEGNSPLHF,TGTGCCAGCAGCTTAGAGGCAGGAGAGGGTAATTCACCCCTCCACTTT
TRBJ2-2,many,TRBV7-2,NA,CASRPDRNTGELFF,TGTGCCAGCAGACCCGACAGGAACACCGGGGAGCTGTTTTTT
TRBJ2-7,NA,TRBV4-1,NA,CASRPMAGSAYEQYF,TGCGCCAGCCGACCAATGGCAGGTTCGGCCTACGAGCAGTACTTC
TRBJ2-7,many,TRBV4-3,NA,CASSQVWDSAYEQYF,TGCGCCAGCAGCCAAGTGTGGGATAGCGCCTACGAGCAGTACTTC
TRBJ2-2,NA,TRBV7-2,TRBD2,CASSQTSGSRGELFF,TGTGCCAGCAGCCAGACTAGCGGTAGCCGCGGGGAGCTGTTTTTT
TRBJ2-3,many,TRBV7-9,TRBD2,CASSSRMRGGVDTQYF,TGTGCCAGCAGCTCGCGGATGCGGGGGGGTGTTGATACGCAGTATTTT
TRBJ2-1,NA,TRBV12-3/TRBV12-4,TRBD2,CASSITSGRYNEQFF,TGTGCCAGCAGCATCACTAGCGGGAGGTACAATGAGCAGTTCTTC
TRBJ2-1,NA,TRBV7-9,NA,CASSPILAEFSYNEQFF,TGTGCCAGCAGCCCTATATTAGCGGAGTTCTCCTACAATGAGCAGTTCTTC
TRBJ2-7,many,TRBV7-6,NA,CASSLAQGYEQYF,TGTGCCAGCAGCTTAGCCCAGGGCTACGAGCAGTACTTC
TRBJ2-1,NA,TRBV5-6,NA,CAISPGLLPYNEQFF,TGTGCCATCAGCCCCGGGCTCTTACCCTACAATGAGCAGTTCTTC
TRBJ1-6,few,TRBV10-2,NA,CASSEFKGYSPLHF,TGCGCCAGCAGTGAGTTCAAGGGGTATTCACCCCTCCACTTT
TRBJ2-6,NA,TRBV6-2/TRBV6-3,NA,CASYGDAYPGANVLTF,TGTGCCAGCTACGGGGACGCCTATCCTGGGGCCAACGTCCTGACTTTC
TRBJ1-2,many,TRBV12-3/TRBV12-4,TRBD1,CASSRDRGKGGYTF,TGTGCCAGCAGCCGGGACAGGGGTAAAGGTGGCTACACCTTC
TRBJ1-1,few,TRBV12-3/TRBV12-4,NA,CASSLALGMNTEAFF,TGTGCCAGCAGTTTAGCGCTGGGGATGAACACTGAAGCTTTCTTT
TRBJ2-1,few,TRBV11-2,NA,CASSLARVAYNEQFF,TGTGCCAGCAGCTTAGCCAGGGTTGCCTACAATGAGCAGTTCTTC
TRBJ1-5,few,TRBV18,TRBD1,CASSPPGRGPGQPQHF,TGTGCCAGCTCACCACCAGGCAGGGGGCCCGGTCAGCCCCAGCATTTT
TRBJ2-3,NA,TRBV11-2,TRBD2,CASSLWGGIELTDTQYF,TGTGCCAGCAGCTTATGGGGGGGTATCGAACTCACAGATACGCAGTATTTT
TRBJ2-1,NA,TRBV5-1,TRBD1,CASSPWTGPSYNEQFF,TGCGCCAGCAGCCCCTGGACAGGACCCTCCTACAATGAGCAGTTCTTC
TRBJ2-7,NA,TRBV11-2,NA,CASTLSTGYISYEQYF,TGTGCCAGCACCCTCTCGACAGGTTATATCTCCTACGAGCAGTACTTC
TRBJ1-2,NA,TRBV3-1,NA,CASAQGKYYGYTF,TGTGCCAGCGCACAAGGCAAGTACTATGGCTACACCTTC
TRBJ2-1,few,TRBV28,NA,CASSLLAWERNNEQFF,TGTGCCAGCAGTTTATTGGCGTGGGAGAGGAACAATGAGCAGTTCTTC
TRBJ2-1,NA,TRBV6-5,NA,CASSYGGISYNEQFF,TGTGCCAGCAGTTACGGGGGGATTTCCTACAATGAGCAGTTCTTC
TRBJ2-7,few,TRBV18,TRBD1,CASSDRADLNEQYF,TGTGCCAGCTCGGACAGGGCTGATCTAAACGAGCAGTACTTC
TRBJ2-5,few,TRBV11-2,NA,CASSTPKRSQETQYF,TGTGCCAGCAGTACCCCCAAGAGATCACAAGAGACCCAGTACTTC